This TCR beta chain was recovered during a study of CD8 T cells in Susac syndrome. Random hexamers served to reverse transcribe about 0.45 to 1 ug RNA. TCR beta CDR3 was amplified by immunoSEQ multiplex PCR. This amplification extended across 54 Vbeta and 13 Jbeta segments. TCRdb redid the calling of the immunoSEQ multiplex PCR reads with MiXCR, one entry per CDR3 protein. The table records more than 250,000 distinct CDR3 sequences, around 90% of them present only once. Negative isolation was used for CD8+ and CD4+ T cells, and FACS enrichment was applied to TEMRA cells. On this clonotype itself: What it recognizes is unknown.

Study findings and constraints: The study recognized that its TCR sequencing and HLA analysis covered a relatively small number of individuals.

Germline V gene lookup returns CDR1 DFQATT and CDR2 SNEGSKA (reference sequence). V lost 6 bases and J lost 0; bases outside the gene matches: 4. This CDR3 spans 14 amino acids. The chain couples TRBV20-1 to TRBJ2-7, with 11 bases matching TRBD2. The TCR sequence derives from a human donor with multiple sclerosis. Material: CD4+ T cells from PBMCs. The CDR3 sequence: CSAVAGGPSYEQYF. The CDR3 coding sequence is TGCAGTGCCGTAGCGGGAGGGCCCTCCTACGAGCAGTACTTC.